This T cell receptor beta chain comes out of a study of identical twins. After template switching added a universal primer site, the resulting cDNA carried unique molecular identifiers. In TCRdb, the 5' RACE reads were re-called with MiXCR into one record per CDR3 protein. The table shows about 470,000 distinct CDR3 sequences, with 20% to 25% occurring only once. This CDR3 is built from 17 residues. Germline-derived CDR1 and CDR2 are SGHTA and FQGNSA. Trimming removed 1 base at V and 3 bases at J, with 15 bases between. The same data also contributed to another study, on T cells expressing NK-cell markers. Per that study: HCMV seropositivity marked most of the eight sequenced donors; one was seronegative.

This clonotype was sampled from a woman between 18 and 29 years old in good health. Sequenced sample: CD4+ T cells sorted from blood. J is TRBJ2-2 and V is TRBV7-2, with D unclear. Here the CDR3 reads CASSLGRPVGYTGELFF. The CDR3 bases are TGTGCCAGCAGCTTAGGGCGCCCTGTGGGATACACCGGGGAGCTGTTTTTT.